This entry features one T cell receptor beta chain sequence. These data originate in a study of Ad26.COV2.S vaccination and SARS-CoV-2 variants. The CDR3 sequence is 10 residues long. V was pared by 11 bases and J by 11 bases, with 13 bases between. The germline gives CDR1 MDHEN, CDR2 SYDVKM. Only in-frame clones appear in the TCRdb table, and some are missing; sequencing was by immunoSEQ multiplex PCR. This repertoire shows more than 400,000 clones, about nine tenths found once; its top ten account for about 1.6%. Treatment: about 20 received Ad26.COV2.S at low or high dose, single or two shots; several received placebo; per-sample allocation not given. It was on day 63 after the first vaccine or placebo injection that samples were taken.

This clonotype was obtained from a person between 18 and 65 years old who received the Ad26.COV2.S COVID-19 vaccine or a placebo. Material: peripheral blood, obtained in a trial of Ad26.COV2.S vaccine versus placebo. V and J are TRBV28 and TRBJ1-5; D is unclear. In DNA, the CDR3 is TGTGCCGCGAGTGTACTAGCCCAGCATTTT. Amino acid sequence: CAASVLAQHF. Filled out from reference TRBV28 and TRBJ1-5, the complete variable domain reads DVKVTQSSRYLVKRTGEKVFLECVQDMDHENMFWYRQDPGLGLRLIYFSYDVKMKEKGDIPEGYSVSREKKERFSLILESASTNQTSMYLCAASVLAQHFGDGTRLSIL.